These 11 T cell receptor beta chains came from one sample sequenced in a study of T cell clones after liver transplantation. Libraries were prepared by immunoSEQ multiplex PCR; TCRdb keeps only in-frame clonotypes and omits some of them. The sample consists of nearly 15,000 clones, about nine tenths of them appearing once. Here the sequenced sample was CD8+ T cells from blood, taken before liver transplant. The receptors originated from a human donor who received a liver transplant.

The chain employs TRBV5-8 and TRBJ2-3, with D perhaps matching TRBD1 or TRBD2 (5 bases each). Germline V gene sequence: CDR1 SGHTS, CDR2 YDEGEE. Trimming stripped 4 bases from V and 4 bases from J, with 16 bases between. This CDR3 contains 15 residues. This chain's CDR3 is CASSTWDVRPDTQYF. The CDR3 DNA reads TGTGCCAGCAGCACCTGGGACGTCCGCCCAGATACGCAGTATTTT. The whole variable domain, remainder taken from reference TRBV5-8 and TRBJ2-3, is EAGVTQSPTHLIKTRGQQATLRCSPISGHTSVYWYQQALGLGLQFLLWYDEGEERNRGNFPPRFSGRQFPNYSSELNVNALELEDSALYLCASSTWDVRPDTQYFGPGTRLTVL.

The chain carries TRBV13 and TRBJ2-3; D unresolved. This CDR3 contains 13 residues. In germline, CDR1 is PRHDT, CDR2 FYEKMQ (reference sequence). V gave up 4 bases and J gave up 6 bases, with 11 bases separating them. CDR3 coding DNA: TGTGCCAGCAGCTCCCAGGTCGAGGATACGCAGTATTTT. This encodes CASSSQVEDTQYF.

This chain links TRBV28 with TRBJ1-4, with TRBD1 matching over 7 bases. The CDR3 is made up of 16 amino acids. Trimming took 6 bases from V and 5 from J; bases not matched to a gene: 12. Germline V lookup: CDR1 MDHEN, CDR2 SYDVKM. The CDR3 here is CASSESGTVKNEKLFF. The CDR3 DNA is TGTGCCAGCAGCGAGAGTGGGACAGTGAAGAATGAAAAACTGTTTTTT. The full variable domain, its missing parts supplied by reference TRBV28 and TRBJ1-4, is DVKVTQSSRYLVKRTGEKVFLECVQDMDHENMFWYRQDPGLGLRLIYFSYDVKMKEKGDIPEGYSVSREKKERFSLILESASTNQTSMYLCASSESGTVKNEKLFFGSGTQLSVL.

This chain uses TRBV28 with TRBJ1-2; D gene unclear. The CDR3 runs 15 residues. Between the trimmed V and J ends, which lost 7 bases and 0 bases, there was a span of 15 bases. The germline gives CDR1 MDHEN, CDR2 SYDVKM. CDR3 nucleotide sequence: TGTGCCAGCAACAGTCGAGGCTTAGCTAACTATGGCTACACCTTC. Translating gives CASNSRGLANYGYTF.

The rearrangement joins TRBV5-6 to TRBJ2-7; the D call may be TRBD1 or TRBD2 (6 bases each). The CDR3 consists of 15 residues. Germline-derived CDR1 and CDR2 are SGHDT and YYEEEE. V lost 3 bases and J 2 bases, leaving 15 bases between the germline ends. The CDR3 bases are TGTGCCAGCAGCTCGCCCGGGGGCGGCCCCTACGAGCAGTACTTC. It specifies CASSSPGGGPYEQYF.

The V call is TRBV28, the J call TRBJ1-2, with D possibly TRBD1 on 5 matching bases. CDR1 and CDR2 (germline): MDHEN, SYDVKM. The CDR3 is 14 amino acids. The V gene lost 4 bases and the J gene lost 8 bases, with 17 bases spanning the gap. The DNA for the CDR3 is TGTGCCAGCAGTTGGGACCGGGACGCCACGGGCTACACCTTC. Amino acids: CASSWDRDATGYTF.

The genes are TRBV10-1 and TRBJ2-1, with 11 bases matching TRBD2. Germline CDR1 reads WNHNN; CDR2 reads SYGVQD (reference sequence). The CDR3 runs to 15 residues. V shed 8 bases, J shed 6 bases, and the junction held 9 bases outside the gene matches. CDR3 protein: CASEEGGTSGNEQFF. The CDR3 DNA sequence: TGCGCCAGCGAAGAGGGGGGGACTAGCGGCAATGAGCAGTTCTTC.

CDR3 loop: CASSDTGYYEQYF. CDR3 bases: TGTGCCAGCAGTGATACGGGTTACTACGAGCAGTACTTC. This chain connects TRBV2 to TRBJ2-7; the D is unclear. The germline V gene encodes CDR1 SNHLY and CDR2 FYNNEI. The CDR3 runs to 13 residues. V dropped 3 bases and J dropped 3 bases, with 9 bases sitting between them.

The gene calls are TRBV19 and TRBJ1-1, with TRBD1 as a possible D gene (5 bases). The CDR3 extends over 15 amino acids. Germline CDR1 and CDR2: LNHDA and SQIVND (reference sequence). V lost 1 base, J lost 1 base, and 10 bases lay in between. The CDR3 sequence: CASSIAGEGNTEAFF. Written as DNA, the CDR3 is TGTGCCAGTAGTATAGCGGGGGAGGGGAACACTGAAGCTTTCTTT.

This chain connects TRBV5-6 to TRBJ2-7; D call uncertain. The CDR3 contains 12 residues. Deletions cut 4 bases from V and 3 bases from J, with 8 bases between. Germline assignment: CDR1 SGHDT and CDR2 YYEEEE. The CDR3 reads CASSTDGYEQYF. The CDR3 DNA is TGTGCCAGCAGCACGGACGGCTACGAGCAGTACTTC.

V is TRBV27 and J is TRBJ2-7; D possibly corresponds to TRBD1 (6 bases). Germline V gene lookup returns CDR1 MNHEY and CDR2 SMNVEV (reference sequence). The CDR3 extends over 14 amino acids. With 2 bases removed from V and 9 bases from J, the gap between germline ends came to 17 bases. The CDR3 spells CASSLLQGLGGQYF. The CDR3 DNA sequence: TGTGCCAGCAGTTTACTCCAGGGGTTGGGTGGGCAGTACTTC.